Listed below are T cell receptor beta chains from one sample, sequenced in a study of CD8 T cells in ankylosing spondylitis. A single record per CDR3 protein comes from TCRdb applying MiXCR to the 5' RACE reads. The data hold 200,000 to 300,000 distinct CDR3 sequences, with around 25% observed a single time. The material sequenced was blood, either unsorted or a sorted T cell fraction (not recorded which). The source of these receptors is a male donor with ankylosing spondylitis or in good health (not recorded which). Both conserved end residues are trimmed from each CDR3.

TRBJ1-4 | TRBV12-3/TRBV12-4 | ASSPREGEEKLF
TRBJ2-7 | TRBV12-3/TRBV12-4 | ASSQRGGLADEQY
TRBJ2-1 | TRBV29-1 | SVVGGGGHNEQF
TRBJ2-7 | TRBV11-2 | ASSSLHRRTGLSYEQY
TRBJ2-3 | TRBV5-1 | ASSLKGQGADTQY
TRBJ2-7 | TRBV7-6 | ASSLRGDNSYEQY
TRBJ2-1 | TRBV12-3/TRBV12-4 | ASSLFRVNEQF
TRBJ2-3 | TRBV24-1 | ATPCQSSTDTQY
TRBJ2-1 | TRBV6-5 | ASWDPYNEQF
TRBJ1-6 | TRBV20-1 | SARETGDASPLH
TRBJ2-1 | TRBV24-1 | ATSDNRVSYNEQF
TRBJ2-7 | TRBV20-1 | SARDVRAPYEQY
TRBJ2-7 | TRBV20-1 | SARDQGRQGATGQY
TRBJ2-5 | TRBV20-1 | SARSPTEWETQY
TRBJ2-3 | TRBV10-3 | AIRPGLAGDTQY
TRBJ2-2 | TRBV20-1 | SARGGLRELF
TRBJ2-1 | TRBV5-1 | ASSLDLHSYNEQF
TRBJ2-5 | TRBV9 | ASSPLRGGEETQY
TRBJ1-2 | TRBV10-3 | AISESVGSYGYT
TRBJ2-1 | TRBV11-1 | ASSLRGGLDEQF
TRBJ1-3 | TRBV16 | ASSQSFGNGNTIY
TRBJ1-3 | TRBV12-3/TRBV12-4 | ASSLSGTGNTIY
TRBJ2-7 | TRBV27 | ASSPIDGGSYEQY
TRBJ2-3 | TRBV24-1 | ATSGPTGDTDTQY
TRBJ2-5 | TRBV6-1 | ASSPRQGQETQY
TRBJ2-7 | TRBV12-3/TRBV12-4 | ASSGRTSYEQY
TRBJ2-7 | TRBV2 | ASSDHKTYEQY
TRBJ2-7 | TRBV20-1 | SAGQAGLSSEQY
TRBJ2-5 | TRBV9 | ASSGGLGKGETQY
TRBJ2-1 | TRBV20-1 | SASEQGIWDEQF
TRBJ2-1 | TRBV6-1 | ASMSSLTYNEQF
TRBJ2-6 | TRBV2 | AISPGGRGLSGANVLT
TRBJ2-3 | TRBV5-1 | ASSLGLAGAPDTQY